This T cell receptor beta chain was observed in a study of human versus mouse CDR3 diversity and MHC coevolution. Study-wide results and caveats: Most of the three human donors had the lowest clonal inequality. Mice had fewer CDR3 deletions and insertions than humans on average.

Method: immunoSEQ multiplex PCR; TCRdb's copy keeps in-frame clones and lacks some. This repertoire shows fewer than 80,000 clones, roughly 90% found once; its top ten account for around 0.15%. Naive CD4 T cells, CD45RO-negative and CD62L-positive, were flow-sorted from PBMCs. After removal of 7 bases from V and 4 bases from J, the junction contained 11 bases not matched to a gene. Per the germline V gene, CDR1 is LGHNT and CDR2 is FRNRAP. The CDR3 is made up of 15 amino acids. In the case of this clone: Antigen unknown.

Source material: naive CD4+ T cells from blood. The subset here: CD45RO-negative CD62L-positive naive CD4 T cells. This chain connects TRBV12-5 to TRBJ2-5, with 8 bases lining up with TRBD2. The clonotype was recovered from a person aged 30-69 years in good health. DNA for the CDR3: TGTGCTAGTGCTTTTGGGACTAGGGATGGAGAGACCCAGTACTTC. It encodes CASAFGTRDGETQYF.